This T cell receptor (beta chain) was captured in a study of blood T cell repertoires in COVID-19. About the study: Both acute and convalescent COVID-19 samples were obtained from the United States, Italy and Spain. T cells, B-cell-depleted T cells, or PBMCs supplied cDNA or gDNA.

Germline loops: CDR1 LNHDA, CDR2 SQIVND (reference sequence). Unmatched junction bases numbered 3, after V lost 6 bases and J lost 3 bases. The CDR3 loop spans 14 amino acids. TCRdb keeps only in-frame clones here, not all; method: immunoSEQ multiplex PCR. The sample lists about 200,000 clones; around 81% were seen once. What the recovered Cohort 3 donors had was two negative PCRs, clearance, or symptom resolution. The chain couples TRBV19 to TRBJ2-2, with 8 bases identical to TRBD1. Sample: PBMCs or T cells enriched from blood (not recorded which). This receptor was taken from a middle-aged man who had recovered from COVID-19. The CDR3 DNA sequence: TGTGCCAGTAGCGGACAGGGTTACACCGGGGAGCTGTTTTTT. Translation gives CASSGQGYTGELFF.